Sequencing of this T cell receptor beta chain was carried out in a study of molecular identifiers for immune sequencing clone quantification. Sorting selected naive CD8 T cells with a CD8+CD4-CCR7+CD45RA+ phenotype. Germline V gene lookup returns CDR1 KGHSH and CDR2 LQKENI. The CDR3 spans 14 residues. V lost 1 base and J 4 bases, leaving 8 bases between the germline ends. TCRdb recomputed calls from the PCR reads with MiXCR, one row per CDR3 protein. The sample lists over 85,000 distinct CDR3 sequences; 30% to 35% were seen once. The table lists this clonotype with a few counts. V is TRBV18 and J is TRBJ2-4, with D maybe TRBD2 (6 bases). The sequenced sample was naive CD8+ T cells from blood, with Jurkat cell RNA spiked in. As to subset: FACS-sorted CD8+CD4-CCR7+CD45RA+ naive T cells. The sequence came from a human donor in good health. Some libraries in this study had Jurkat cell RNA spiked in. CDR3 coding DNA: TGTGCCAGCTCACCACAGGGGACTAAAAACATTCAGTACTTC. The encoded protein is CASSPQGTKNIQYF.